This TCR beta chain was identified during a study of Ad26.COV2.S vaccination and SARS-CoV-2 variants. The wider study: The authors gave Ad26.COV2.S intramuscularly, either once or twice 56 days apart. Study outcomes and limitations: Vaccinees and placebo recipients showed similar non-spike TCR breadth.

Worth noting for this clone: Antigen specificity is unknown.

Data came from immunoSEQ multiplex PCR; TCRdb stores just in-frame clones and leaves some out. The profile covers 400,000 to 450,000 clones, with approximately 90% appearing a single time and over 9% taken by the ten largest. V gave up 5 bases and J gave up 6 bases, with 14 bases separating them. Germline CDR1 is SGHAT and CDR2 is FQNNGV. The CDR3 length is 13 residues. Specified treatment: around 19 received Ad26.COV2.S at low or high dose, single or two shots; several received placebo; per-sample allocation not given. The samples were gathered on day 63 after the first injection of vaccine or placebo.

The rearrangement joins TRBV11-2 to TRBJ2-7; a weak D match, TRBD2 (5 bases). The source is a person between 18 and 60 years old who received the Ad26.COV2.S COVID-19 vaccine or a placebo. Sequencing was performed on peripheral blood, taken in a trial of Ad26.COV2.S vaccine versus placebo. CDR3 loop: CASSERLWGEQYF. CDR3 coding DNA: TGTGCCAGCAGCGAGCGGCTTTGGGGCGAGCAGTACTTC.